The 13 T cell receptor beta chains in this list originate from one sample, sequenced in a study of human T cells and chemical hapten exposure. In TCRdb, the RACE reads were re-called with MiXCR into one record per CDR3 protein. The repertoire consists of approximately 49,000 distinct CDR3 sequences, with around a tenth occurring once and the leading ten covering around 4.3%. Time point: patch test 1, 2 weeks after DPC sensitization. Documented treatment: therapeutic diphenylcyclopropenone sensitization with weekly scalp DPC. The source was whole blood, collected in connection with sensitization to the hapten diphenylcyclopropenone (DPC). The receptors were sampled from a woman aged 45 to 65 with alopecia areata. Some clones in this sample may be carry-over from other donors' samples.

This clonotype was seen many times. The chain employs TRBV29-1 and TRBJ2-3, with D unresolved. V shed 4 bases and J shed 4 bases, with 18 bases lying between them. Per germline, CDR1 SQVTM and CDR2 ANQGSEA. This CDR3 spans 15 amino acids. CDR3: CSVAWARNRADTQYF. CDR3 DNA sequence: TGCAGCGTTGCGTGGGCCCGCAATCGTGCAGATACGCAGTATTTT.

This clonotype has a single count. This clone may be a read error of a much larger clone one base away. CDR3 in amino acids: CVSSLTVSNYGYTF. CDR3 nucleotide sequence: TGTGTCAGCAGCCTTACGGTATCTAACTATGGCTACACCTTC. This chain links TRBV14 with TRBJ1-2; no definite D call. CDR3 length equals 14 residues. CDR1 and CDR2 (germline): SGHDN, FVKESK. The full variable domain, in which reference TRBV14 and TRBJ1-2 provide the parts outside the CDR3, is EAGVTQFPSHSVIEKGQTVTLRCDPISGHDNLYWYRRVMGKEIKFLLHFVKESKQDESGMPNNRFLAERTGGTYSTLKVQPAELEDSGVYFCVSSLTVSNYGYTFGSGTRLTVV.

Ten or more counts support this clonotype. The V gene is TRBV11-2, the J gene TRBJ2-5, with a tentative D call TRBD1 (5 bases). V gave up 5 bases and J gave up 5 bases, with 9 bases separating them. The germline V gene encodes CDR1 SGHAT and CDR2 FQNNGV. The CDR3 is 12 amino acids. The CDR3 nucleotides read TGTGCCAGCAGCCCAGGGTCGGAGACCCAGTACTTC. Translating it yields CASSPGSETQYF.

This clonotype has ten or more counts. The rearrangement joins TRBV29-1 to TRBJ2-7, with no clear D. The CDR3 spans 12 residues. Germline lookup yields CDR1 SQVTM and CDR2 ANQGSEA. The germline V and J ends were trimmed by 4 bases and 0 bases, with 7 bases remaining between them. As DNA, the CDR3 is TGCAGCGTTGTCCCCAGCTCCTACGAGCAGTACTTC. Amino acids: CSVVPSSYEQYF.

This clonotype has ten or more counts. The chain couples TRBV11-2 to TRBJ1-6; perhaps TRBD1 as D (5 bases). The CDR3 consists of 14 residues. V was clipped by 2 bases and J by 6 bases, with 8 bases between them. Germline assignment: CDR1 SGHAT and CDR2 FQNNGV. CDR3 bases: TGTGCCAGCAGCTTACGGCAGGGTAATTCACCCCTCCACTTT. It is translated as CASSLRQGNSPLHF.

This clonotype was found once. This rearrangement joins TRBV5-1 to TRBJ2-7; D unresolved. Trimming took off 0 bases at V and 2 bases at J, with 6 bases between the two ends. Germline assignment: CDR1 SGHRS and CDR2 YFSETQ. CDR3 length: 13 amino acids. CDR3 residues: CASSLDLPYEQYF. The DNA for the CDR3 is TGCGCCAGCAGCTTGGACCTACCCTACGAGCAGTACTTC.

Ten or more counts support this clonotype. This rearrangement joins TRBV11-2 to TRBJ2-5, with no clear D. Germline values: CDR1 SGHAT, CDR2 FQNNGV. The V end lost 1 base, the J end lost 5 bases, and 14 bases lay between the germline ends. This CDR3 has 15 residues. The CDR3 here is CASSLAGVGLETQYF. The CDR3 DNA sequence: TGTGCCAGCAGCTTAGCGGGCGTTGGGCTGGAGACCCAGTACTTC.

Concerning this clonotype itself: A much larger clone sits a single nucleotide away, making a read error possible. Since the CDR3 does not end with the conserved phenylalanine or tryptophan, this likely comes from a read error. The chain recombines TRBV29-1 with TRBJ2-7, with D hard to call. The V gene lost 3 bases and the J gene lost 3 bases, with 15 bases spanning the gap. There are 14 residues in the CDR3. CDR1 is SQVTM and CDR2 is ANQGSEA in the germline V gene. This CDR3 reads CSVEVSESDYEQYS. For the CDR3, the DNA is TGCAGCGTTGAGGTGAGCGAATCAGACTACGAGCAGTACTCC.

The V gene is TRBV11-2, the J gene TRBJ2-1; a possible D gene is TRBD2 (5 bases). From germline, CDR1 is SGHAT and CDR2 FQNNGV. V lost 0 bases, J lost 10 bases, and 7 bases lay in between. The CDR3 extends over 12 amino acids. This chain's CDR3 is CASSLERGEQFF. As DNA, the CDR3 is TGTGCCAGCAGCTTAGAGAGAGGGGAGCAGTTCTTC.

The chain recombines TRBV30 with TRBJ2-3; the D gene is possibly TRBD1 (6 bases). Deletions cut 0 bases from V and 8 bases from J, with 9 bases between. The CDR3 is 12 amino acids. The germline gives CDR1 GTSNPN, CDR2 SVGIG (reference sequence). The DNA of the CDR3 is TGTGCCTGGAGTGTACAGGGAAGTACGCAGTATTTT. Residues: CAWSVQGSTQYF.

This clonotype appeared a few times. The chain uses TRBV28 and TRBJ2-3; 7 positions agree with TRBD1. With 5 bases clipped from V and 1 base from J, the junction kept 6 bases outside the gene matches. The CDR3 contains 15 residues. Germline V gene data show CDR1 as MDHEN and CDR2 as SYDVKM. The CDR3 sequence is CASSRQGFRTDTQYF. As DNA, the CDR3 is TGTGCCAGCAGTCGACAGGGATTTCGCACAGATACGCAGTATTTT.

This clonotype was counted ten times or more. The chain employs TRBV6-5 and TRBJ2-1, with 8 positions matching TRBD2. Trimming took 2 bases from V and 6 from J; bases not matched to a gene: 9. The length of the CDR3 is 16 residues. The germline V gene has CDR1 MNHEY and CDR2 SVGAGI. CDR3 bases: TGTGCCAGCAGTTACCGATGGACTAGCTCCCCCAATGAGCAGTTCTTC. It translates to CASSYRWTSSPNEQFF.

This clonotype was counted a few times. J is TRBJ2-3 and V is TRBV20-1, with 7 positions matching TRBD2. Germline trimming cut 2 bases from V and 2 bases from J; bases unmatched to any gene: 4. This CDR3 has 14 residues. The germline V gene encodes CDR1 DFQATT and CDR2 SNEGSKA (reference sequence). CDR3 coding DNA: TGCAGTGCTAGAACCGGGAGGACCACAGATACGCAGTATTTT. This translates into CSARTGRTTDTQYF.